This paragraph reports one T cell receptor (beta chain). The antigen is undetermined. Investigators reverse transcribed all isolated RNA, so they sequenced expressed TCRB transcripts. Method: immunoSEQ multiplex PCR; TCRdb's copy keeps in-frame clones and lacks some. The repertoire has 400,000 or so clones, over 9.5% of them found once; the top ten carry 0.0095% to 0.012%. V lost 5 bases and J lost 7; bases outside the gene matches: 12. The CDR3 is made up of 15 amino acids. From germline, CDR1 is SGHTA and CDR2 FQGNSA. These data are taken from a study of beta chain features in type 1 diabetes. Study-wide points: The cDNA sequencing approach could over-represent high-TCR-expressing cells. A greater similarity of naive, central memory and Treg TCRB repertoires was seen among patients than among healthy donors. Patients with Type 1 diabetes showed moderately but significantly shorter TCRB CDR3s in all four CD4+ subsets.

Sorted CD4+ subsets: naive, central memory, regulatory, stem cell-like memory (CD45RO/CCR7/CD25/CD127/CD95/CD27 panel). The receptor was isolated from a woman younger than 35 with type 1 diabetes. Sequencing was performed on naive CD4+ T cells from blood. This chain uses TRBV7-2 with TRBJ2-5, with 8 bases that match TRBD1. The CDR3 here is CASSPLGTGLRTQYF. The CDR3 DNA is TGTGCCAGCAGCCCCCTAGGGACAGGCCTAAGGACCCAGTACTTC.